This TCR beta chain was found in a study of blood T cells in healthy people across ages. Study background: T cells yielded about one barcoded beta molecule per two cells through template switching. Study-level results: Shifts in expanded clonotypes may have been confounded by donor CMV status, which was unknown. In these data, TCR beta diversity tracked strongly with naive T cell percentage.

The germline gives CDR1 SEHNR, CDR2 FQNEAQ (reference sequence). The CDR3 is 15 amino acids. V was cut by 8 bases and J by 0 bases, with 16 bases left in between. It was with a sample-barcoded 5' primer and a J-beta primer mix that a second PCR of about 6 to 12 cycles was run. Any given sample supplied a minimum of 3 million CDR3-containing paired-end reads. TCRdb reanalysed the 5' RACE reads using MiXCR and keeps one entry per CDR3 protein. The repertoire holds hundreds of thousands of distinct CDR3 sequences, with about 20% as singletons. About this clonotype: As yet, its antigen is unknown.

The origin of this receptor is a man between 65 and 85 years old in good health. The rearrangement uses TRBV7-9 and TRBJ1-2; tentatively, D is TRBD1 (5 bases). Sequencing input: blood. CDR3 region: CASPGVRASNYGYTF. The CDR3 DNA follows: TGTGCCAGCCCGGGGGTTCGGGCGTCTAACTATGGCTACACCTTC.